In its sample, the clone carrying this TCR beta chain is large. Its antigen is currently unknown. The TRBV12-4/TRBJ1-2 clonotypes were amplified using barcode primers with ligated adaptors. From the multiplex PCR reads, TCRdb called clonotypes with MiXCR, one entry per CDR3 protein. The sample shows around 1,000 distinct CDR3 sequences, approximately 2.6% of them seen only once. The study, taken as a whole, reports: The TCR gene usage of tumor memory CD4+ T cells clustered together with blood and lymph node memory CD4+ cells and with lymph node naive CD4+ cells. Under 2.4% of tumor Treg sequences matched blood Tregs or memory cells. Tumor-infiltrating Treg TCR alpha and beta sequences overlapped most with tumor naive CD4+ T cells, then blood naive.

The CDR3 has 14 amino acids. Trimming removed 4 bases from V and 2 bases from J; junction bases left unmatched: 1. Cells sorted as Tregs were CD4+, CD25+ and CD127-/low. Sequencing input: Tregs sorted from blood. The receptor was derived from a female donor with breast cancer. This chain links TRBV12-3 or TRBV12-4 with TRBJ1-2, with TRBD1 matching over 10 bases. The CDR3 DNA reads as TGTGCCAGCAGTTCGGGACAGGGGAACTATGGCTACACCTTC. As protein: CASSSGQGNYGYTF.